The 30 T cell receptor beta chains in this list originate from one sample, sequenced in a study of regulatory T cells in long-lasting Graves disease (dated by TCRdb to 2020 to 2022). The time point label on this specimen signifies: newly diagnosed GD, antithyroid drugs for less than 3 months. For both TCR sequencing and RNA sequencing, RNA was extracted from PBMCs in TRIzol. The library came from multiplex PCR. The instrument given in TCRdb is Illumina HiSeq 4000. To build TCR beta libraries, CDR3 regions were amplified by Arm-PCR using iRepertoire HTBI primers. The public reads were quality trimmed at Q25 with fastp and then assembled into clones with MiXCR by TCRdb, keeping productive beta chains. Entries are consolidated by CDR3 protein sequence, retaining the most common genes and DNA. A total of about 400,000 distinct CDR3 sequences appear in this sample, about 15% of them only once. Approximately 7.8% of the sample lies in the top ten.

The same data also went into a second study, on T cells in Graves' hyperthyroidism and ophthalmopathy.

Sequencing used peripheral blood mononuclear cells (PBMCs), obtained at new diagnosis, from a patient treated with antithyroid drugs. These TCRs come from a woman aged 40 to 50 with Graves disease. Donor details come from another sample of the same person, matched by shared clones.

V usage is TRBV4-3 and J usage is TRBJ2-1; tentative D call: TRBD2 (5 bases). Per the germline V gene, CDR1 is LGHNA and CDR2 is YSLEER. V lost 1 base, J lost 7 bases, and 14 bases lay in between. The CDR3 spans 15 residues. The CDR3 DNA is TGCGCCAGCAGCCAAGGGTTTAGGAGGCTGAATGAGCAGTTCTTC. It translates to CASSQGFRRLNEQFF.

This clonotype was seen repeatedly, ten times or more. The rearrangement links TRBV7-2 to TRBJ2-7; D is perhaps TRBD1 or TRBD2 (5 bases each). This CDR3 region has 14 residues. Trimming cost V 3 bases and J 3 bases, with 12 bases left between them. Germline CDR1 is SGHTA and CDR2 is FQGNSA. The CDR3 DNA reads TGTGCCAGCAGCTTCGGGGTAAGGGGCTACGAGCAGTACTTC. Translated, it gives CASSFGVRGYEQYF.

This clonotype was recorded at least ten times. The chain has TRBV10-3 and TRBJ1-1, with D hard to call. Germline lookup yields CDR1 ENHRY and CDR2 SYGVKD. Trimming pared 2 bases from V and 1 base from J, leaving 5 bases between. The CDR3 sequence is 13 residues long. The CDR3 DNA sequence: TGTGCCATCAGTGAGAGAAGGAACACTGAAGCTTTCTTT. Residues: CAISERRNTEAFF.

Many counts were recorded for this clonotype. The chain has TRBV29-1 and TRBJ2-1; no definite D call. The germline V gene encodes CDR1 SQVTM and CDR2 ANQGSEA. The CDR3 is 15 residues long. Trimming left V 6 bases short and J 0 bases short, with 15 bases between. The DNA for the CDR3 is TGCAGCGTCCATAACCCGCCGAGCTCCTACAATGAGCAGTTCTTC. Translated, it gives CSVHNPPSSYNEQFF.

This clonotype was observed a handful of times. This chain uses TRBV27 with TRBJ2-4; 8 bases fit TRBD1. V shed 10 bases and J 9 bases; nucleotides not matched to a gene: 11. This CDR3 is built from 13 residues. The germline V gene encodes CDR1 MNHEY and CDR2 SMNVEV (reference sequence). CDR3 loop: CANRTGFSIIQYF. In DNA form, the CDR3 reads TGTGCCAACAGGACAGGGTTTAGTATCATTCAGTACTTC.

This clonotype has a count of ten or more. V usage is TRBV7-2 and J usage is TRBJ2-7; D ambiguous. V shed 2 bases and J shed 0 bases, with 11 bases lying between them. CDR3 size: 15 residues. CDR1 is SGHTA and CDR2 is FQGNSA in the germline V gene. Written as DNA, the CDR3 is TGTGCCAGCAGCTTACGTCGGATTGCCTCCTACGAGCAGTACTTC. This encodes CASSLRRIASYEQYF.

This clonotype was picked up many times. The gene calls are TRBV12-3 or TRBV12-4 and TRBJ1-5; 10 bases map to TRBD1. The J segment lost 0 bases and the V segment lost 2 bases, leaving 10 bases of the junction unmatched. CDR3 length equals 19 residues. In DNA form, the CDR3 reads TGTGCCAGCAGTTTATTTACGGGACAGGGGCGTTATAGCAATCAGCCCCAGCATTTT. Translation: CASSLFTGQGRYSNQPQHF.

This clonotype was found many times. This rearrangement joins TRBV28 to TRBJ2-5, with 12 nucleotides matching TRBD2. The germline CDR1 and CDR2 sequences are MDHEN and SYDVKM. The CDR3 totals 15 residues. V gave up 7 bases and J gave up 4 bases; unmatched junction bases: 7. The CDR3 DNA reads TGTGCCAGCAACCCACTAGCGGGAGGATTAGAGACCCAGTACTTC. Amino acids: CASNPLAGGLETQYF.

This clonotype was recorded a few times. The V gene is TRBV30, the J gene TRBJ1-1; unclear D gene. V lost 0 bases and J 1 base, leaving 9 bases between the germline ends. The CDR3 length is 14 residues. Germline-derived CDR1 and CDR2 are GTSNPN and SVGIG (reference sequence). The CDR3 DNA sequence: TGTGCCTGGAGTGTTCTGGGCGAGAACACTGAAGCTTTCTTT. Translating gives CAWSVLGENTEAFF.

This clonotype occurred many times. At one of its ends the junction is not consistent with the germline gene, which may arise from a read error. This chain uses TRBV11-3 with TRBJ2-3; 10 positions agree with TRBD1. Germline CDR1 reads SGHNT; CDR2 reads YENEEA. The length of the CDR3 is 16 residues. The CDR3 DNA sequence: TGTGCCAGCAGCCCGGGGGACAGGGGCGGCGCAGATACACAGTATTTT. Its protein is CASSPGDRGGADTQYF.

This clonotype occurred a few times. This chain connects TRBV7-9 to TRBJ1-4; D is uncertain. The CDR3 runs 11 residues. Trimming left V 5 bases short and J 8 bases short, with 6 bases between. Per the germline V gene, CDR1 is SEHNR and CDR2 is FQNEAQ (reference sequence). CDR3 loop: CASSQWEKLFF. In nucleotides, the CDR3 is TGTGCCAGCAGCCAATGGGAAAAACTGTTTTTT. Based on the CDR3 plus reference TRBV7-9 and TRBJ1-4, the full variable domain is DTGVSQNPRHKITKRGQNVTFRCDPISEHNRLYWYRQTLGQGPEFLTYFQNEAQLEKSRLLSDRFSAERPKGSFSTLEIQRTEQGDSAMYLCASSQWEKLFFGSGTQLSVL.

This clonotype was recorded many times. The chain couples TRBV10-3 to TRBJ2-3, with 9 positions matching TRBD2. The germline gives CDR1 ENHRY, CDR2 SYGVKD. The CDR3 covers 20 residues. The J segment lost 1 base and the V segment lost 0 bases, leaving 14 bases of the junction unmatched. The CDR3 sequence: CAISESWLAGTKDRTDTQYF. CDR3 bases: TGTGCCATCAGTGAGTCTTGGCTAGCGGGGACCAAGGATCGCACAGATACGCAGTATTTT.

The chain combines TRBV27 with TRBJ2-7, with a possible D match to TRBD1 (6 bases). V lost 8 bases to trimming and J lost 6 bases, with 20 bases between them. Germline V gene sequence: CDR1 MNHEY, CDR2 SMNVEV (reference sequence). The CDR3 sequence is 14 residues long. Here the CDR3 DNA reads TGTGCCAGCGGGAACTTGCAGGGGCTCTCCGAGCAGTACTTC. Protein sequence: CASGNLQGLSEQYF.

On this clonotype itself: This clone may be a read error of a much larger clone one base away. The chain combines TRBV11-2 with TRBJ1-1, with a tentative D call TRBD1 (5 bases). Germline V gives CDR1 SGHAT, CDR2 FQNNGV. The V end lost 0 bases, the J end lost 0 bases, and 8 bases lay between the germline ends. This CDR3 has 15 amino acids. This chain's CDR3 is CASSLEAGMNTEAFF. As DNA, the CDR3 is TGTGCCAGCAGCTTAGAAGCAGGGATGAACACTGAAGCTTTCTTT.

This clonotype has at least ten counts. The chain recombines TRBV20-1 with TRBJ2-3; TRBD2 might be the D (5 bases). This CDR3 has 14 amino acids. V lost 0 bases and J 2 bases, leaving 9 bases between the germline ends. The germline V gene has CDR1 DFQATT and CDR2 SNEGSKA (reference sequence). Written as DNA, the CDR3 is TGCAGTGCTAGAGATGACGGGATCACAGATACGCAGTATTTT. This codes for CSARDDGITDTQYF.

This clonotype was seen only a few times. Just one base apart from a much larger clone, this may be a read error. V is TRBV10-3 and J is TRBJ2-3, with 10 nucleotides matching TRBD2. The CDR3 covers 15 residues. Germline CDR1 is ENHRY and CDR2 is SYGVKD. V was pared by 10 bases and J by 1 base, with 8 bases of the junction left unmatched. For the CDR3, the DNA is TGTGCCACCAGAAGCGGGAGGGCTGGCACAGATACGCAGTATTTT. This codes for CATRSGRAGTDTQYF.

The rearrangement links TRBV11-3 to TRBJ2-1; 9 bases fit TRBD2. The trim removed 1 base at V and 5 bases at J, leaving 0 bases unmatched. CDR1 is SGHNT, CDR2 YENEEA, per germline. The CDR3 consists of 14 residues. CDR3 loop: CASSLVAGDNEQFF. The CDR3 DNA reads TGTGCCAGCAGCTTAGTAGCGGGAGACAATGAGCAGTTCTTC.

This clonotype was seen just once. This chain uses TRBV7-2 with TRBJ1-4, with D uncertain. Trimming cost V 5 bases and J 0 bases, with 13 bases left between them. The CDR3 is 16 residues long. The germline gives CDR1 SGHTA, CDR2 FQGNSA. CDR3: CASSLRTFATNEKLFF. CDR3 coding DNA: TGTGCCAGCAGCCTCAGGACCTTTGCAACTAATGAAAAACTGTTTTTT.

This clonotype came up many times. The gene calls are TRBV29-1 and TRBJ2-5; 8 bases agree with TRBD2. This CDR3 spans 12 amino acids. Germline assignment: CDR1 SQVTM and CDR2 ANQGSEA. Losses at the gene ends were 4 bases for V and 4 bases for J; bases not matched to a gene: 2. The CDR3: CSVGAGGETQYF. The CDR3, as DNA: TGCAGCGTTGGGGCGGGGGGAGAGACCCAGTACTTC.

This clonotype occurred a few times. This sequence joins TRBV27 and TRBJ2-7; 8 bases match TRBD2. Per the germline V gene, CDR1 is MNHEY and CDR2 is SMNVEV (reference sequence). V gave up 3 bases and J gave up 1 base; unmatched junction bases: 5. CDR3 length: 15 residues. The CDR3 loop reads CASSFSGSRSYEQYF. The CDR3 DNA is TGTGCCAGCAGTTTCAGCGGGAGTCGTTCCTACGAGCAGTACTTC.

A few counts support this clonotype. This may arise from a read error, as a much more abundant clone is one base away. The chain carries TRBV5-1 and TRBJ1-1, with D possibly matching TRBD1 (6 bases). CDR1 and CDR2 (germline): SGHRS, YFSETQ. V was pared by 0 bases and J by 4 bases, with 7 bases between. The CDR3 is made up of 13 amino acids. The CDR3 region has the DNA TGCGCCAGCAGCTTGGGGGGGGCCACTGAAGCTTTCTTT. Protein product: CASSLGGATEAFF. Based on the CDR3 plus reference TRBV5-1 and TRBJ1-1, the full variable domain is KAGVTQTPRYLIKTRGQQVTLSCSPISGHRSVSWYQQTPGQGLQFLFEYFSETQRNKGNFPGRFSGRQFSNSRSEMNVSTLELGDSALYLCASSLGGATEAFFGQGTRLTVV.

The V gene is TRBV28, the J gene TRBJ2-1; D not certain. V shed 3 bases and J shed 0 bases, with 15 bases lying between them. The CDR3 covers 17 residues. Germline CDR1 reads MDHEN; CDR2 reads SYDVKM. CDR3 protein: CASSFVWTESSYNEQFF. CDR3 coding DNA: TGTGCCAGCAGTTTTGTTTGGACGGAGAGCTCCTACAATGAGCAGTTCTTC.

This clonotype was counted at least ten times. CDR3 bases: TGCAGTGCTGGGGACGGAGCGGGAGGCACAGATACGCAGTATTTT. Residues: CSAGDGAGGTDTQYF. The chain is built from TRBV20-1 and TRBJ2-3, with 8 nucleotides matching TRBD2. V shed 5 bases and J 1 base; nucleotides not matched to a gene: 8. This CDR3 is built from 15 residues. Germline V CDR1 and CDR2: DFQATT, SNEGSKA (reference sequence).

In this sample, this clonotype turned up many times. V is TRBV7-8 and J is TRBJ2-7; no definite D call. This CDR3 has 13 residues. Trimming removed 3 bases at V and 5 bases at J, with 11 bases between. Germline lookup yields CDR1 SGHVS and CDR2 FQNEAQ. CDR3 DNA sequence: TGTGCCAGCAGCTTCCCTAATCAGAACGAGCAGTACTTC. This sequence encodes CASSFPNQNEQYF. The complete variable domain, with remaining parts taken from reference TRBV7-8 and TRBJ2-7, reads GAGVSQSPRYKVAKRGQDVALRCDPISGHVSLFWYQQALGQGPEFLTYFQNEAQLDKSGLPSDRFFAERPEGSVSTLKIQRTQQEDSAVYLCASSFPNQNEQYFGPGTRLTVT.

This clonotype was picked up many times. The chain's CDR3 is CASSLTSGRGTGELFF. The DNA for the CDR3 is TGTGCCAGCAGCCTGACTAGCGGGAGAGGAACCGGGGAGCTGTTTTTT. The chain joins TRBV28 to TRBJ2-2; 12 bases are a match to TRBD2. This CDR3 spans 16 amino acids. Germline V gene lookup returns CDR1 MDHEN and CDR2 SYDVKM. V was clipped by 6 bases and J by 5 bases; unmatched bases: 7.

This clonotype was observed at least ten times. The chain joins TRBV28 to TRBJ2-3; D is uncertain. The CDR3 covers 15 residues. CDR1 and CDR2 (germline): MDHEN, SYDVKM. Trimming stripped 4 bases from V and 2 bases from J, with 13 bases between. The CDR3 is CASSYGGTYTDTQYF. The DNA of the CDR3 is TGTGCCAGCAGTTATGGCGGAACCTACACAGATACGCAGTATTTT.

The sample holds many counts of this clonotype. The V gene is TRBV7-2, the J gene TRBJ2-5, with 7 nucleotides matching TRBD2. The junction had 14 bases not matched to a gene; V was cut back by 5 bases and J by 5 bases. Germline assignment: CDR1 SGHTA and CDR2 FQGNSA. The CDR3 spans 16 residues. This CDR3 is CASSPAGPAGSETQYF. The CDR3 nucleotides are TGTGCCAGCAGCCCCGCGGGGCCAGCGGGAAGTGAGACCCAGTACTTC.

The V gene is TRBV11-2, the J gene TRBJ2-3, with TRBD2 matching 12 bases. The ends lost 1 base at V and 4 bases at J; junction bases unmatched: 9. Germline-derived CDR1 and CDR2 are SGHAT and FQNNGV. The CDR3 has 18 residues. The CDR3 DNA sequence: TGTGCCAGCAGCTTAGGACTAGCGGGAGCGGTCGGGTCAGATACGCAGTATTTT. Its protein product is CASSLGLAGAVGSDTQYF.

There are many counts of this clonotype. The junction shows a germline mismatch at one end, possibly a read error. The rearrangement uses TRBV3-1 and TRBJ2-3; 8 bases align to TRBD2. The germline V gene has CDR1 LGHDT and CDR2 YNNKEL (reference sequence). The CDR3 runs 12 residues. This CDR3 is CASSHPSPGLVF. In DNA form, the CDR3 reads TGTGCCAGCAGCCATCCCTCCCCGGGACTAGTTTTT.

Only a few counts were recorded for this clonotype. CDR3 amino acids: CASSQGSGTDTQYF. The CDR3 region has the DNA TGTGCCAGCAGTCAAGGTTCTGGCACAGATACGCAGTATTTT. The chain uses TRBV27 and TRBJ2-3, with D hard to call. In germline, CDR1 is MNHEY, CDR2 SMNVEV (reference sequence). V was shortened by 5 bases and J by 1 base, with 10 bases between the two germline ends. CDR3 length: 14 amino acids.